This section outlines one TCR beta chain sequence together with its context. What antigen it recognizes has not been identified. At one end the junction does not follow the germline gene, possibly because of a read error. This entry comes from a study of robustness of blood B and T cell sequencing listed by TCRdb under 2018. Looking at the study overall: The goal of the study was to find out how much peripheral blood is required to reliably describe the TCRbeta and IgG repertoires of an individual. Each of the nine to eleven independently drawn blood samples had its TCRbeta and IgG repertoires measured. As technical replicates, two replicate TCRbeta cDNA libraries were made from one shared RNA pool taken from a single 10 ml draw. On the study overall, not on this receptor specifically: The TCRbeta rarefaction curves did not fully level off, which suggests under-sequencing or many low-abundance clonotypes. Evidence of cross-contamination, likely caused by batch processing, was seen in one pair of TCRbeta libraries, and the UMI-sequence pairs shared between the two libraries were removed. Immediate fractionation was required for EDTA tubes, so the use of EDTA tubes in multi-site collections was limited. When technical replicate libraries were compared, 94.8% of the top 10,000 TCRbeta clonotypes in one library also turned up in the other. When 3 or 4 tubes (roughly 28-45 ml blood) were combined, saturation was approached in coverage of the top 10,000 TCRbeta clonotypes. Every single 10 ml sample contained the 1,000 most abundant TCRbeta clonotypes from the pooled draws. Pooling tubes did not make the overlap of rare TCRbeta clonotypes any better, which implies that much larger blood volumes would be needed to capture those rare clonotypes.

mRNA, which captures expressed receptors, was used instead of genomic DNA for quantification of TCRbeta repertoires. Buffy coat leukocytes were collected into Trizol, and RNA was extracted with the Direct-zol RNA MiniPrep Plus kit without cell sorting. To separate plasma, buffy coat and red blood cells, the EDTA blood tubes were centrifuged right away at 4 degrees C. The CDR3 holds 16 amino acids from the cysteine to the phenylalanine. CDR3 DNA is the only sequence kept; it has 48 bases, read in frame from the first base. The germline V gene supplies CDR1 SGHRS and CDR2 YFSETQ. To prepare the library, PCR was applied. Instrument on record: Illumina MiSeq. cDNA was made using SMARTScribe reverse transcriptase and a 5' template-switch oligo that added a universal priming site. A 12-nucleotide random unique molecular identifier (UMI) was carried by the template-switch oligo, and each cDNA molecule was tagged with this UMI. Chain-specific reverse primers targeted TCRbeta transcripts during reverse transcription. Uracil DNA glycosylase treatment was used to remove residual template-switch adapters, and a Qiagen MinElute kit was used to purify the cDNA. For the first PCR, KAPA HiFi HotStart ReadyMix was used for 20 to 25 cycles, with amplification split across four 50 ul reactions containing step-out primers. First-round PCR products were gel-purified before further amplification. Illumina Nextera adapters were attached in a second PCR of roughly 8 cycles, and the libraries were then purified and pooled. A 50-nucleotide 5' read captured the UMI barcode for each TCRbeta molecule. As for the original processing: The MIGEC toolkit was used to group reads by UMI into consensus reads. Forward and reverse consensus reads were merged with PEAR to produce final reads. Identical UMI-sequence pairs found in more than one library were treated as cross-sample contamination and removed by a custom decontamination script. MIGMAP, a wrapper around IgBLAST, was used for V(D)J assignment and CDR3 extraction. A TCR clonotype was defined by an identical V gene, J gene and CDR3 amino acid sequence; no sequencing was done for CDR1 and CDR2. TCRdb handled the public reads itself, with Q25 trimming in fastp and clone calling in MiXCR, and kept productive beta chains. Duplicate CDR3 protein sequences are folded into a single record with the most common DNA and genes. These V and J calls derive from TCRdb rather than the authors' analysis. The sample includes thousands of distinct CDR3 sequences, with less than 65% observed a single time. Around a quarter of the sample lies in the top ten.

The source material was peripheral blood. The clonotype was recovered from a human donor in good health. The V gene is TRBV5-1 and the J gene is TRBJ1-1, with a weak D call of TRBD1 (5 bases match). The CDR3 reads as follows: CASSLSGSPVNAEAFF. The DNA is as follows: TGCGCCAGCAGTCTCTCAGGGTCCCCCGTGAACGCTGAAGCTTTCTTT.